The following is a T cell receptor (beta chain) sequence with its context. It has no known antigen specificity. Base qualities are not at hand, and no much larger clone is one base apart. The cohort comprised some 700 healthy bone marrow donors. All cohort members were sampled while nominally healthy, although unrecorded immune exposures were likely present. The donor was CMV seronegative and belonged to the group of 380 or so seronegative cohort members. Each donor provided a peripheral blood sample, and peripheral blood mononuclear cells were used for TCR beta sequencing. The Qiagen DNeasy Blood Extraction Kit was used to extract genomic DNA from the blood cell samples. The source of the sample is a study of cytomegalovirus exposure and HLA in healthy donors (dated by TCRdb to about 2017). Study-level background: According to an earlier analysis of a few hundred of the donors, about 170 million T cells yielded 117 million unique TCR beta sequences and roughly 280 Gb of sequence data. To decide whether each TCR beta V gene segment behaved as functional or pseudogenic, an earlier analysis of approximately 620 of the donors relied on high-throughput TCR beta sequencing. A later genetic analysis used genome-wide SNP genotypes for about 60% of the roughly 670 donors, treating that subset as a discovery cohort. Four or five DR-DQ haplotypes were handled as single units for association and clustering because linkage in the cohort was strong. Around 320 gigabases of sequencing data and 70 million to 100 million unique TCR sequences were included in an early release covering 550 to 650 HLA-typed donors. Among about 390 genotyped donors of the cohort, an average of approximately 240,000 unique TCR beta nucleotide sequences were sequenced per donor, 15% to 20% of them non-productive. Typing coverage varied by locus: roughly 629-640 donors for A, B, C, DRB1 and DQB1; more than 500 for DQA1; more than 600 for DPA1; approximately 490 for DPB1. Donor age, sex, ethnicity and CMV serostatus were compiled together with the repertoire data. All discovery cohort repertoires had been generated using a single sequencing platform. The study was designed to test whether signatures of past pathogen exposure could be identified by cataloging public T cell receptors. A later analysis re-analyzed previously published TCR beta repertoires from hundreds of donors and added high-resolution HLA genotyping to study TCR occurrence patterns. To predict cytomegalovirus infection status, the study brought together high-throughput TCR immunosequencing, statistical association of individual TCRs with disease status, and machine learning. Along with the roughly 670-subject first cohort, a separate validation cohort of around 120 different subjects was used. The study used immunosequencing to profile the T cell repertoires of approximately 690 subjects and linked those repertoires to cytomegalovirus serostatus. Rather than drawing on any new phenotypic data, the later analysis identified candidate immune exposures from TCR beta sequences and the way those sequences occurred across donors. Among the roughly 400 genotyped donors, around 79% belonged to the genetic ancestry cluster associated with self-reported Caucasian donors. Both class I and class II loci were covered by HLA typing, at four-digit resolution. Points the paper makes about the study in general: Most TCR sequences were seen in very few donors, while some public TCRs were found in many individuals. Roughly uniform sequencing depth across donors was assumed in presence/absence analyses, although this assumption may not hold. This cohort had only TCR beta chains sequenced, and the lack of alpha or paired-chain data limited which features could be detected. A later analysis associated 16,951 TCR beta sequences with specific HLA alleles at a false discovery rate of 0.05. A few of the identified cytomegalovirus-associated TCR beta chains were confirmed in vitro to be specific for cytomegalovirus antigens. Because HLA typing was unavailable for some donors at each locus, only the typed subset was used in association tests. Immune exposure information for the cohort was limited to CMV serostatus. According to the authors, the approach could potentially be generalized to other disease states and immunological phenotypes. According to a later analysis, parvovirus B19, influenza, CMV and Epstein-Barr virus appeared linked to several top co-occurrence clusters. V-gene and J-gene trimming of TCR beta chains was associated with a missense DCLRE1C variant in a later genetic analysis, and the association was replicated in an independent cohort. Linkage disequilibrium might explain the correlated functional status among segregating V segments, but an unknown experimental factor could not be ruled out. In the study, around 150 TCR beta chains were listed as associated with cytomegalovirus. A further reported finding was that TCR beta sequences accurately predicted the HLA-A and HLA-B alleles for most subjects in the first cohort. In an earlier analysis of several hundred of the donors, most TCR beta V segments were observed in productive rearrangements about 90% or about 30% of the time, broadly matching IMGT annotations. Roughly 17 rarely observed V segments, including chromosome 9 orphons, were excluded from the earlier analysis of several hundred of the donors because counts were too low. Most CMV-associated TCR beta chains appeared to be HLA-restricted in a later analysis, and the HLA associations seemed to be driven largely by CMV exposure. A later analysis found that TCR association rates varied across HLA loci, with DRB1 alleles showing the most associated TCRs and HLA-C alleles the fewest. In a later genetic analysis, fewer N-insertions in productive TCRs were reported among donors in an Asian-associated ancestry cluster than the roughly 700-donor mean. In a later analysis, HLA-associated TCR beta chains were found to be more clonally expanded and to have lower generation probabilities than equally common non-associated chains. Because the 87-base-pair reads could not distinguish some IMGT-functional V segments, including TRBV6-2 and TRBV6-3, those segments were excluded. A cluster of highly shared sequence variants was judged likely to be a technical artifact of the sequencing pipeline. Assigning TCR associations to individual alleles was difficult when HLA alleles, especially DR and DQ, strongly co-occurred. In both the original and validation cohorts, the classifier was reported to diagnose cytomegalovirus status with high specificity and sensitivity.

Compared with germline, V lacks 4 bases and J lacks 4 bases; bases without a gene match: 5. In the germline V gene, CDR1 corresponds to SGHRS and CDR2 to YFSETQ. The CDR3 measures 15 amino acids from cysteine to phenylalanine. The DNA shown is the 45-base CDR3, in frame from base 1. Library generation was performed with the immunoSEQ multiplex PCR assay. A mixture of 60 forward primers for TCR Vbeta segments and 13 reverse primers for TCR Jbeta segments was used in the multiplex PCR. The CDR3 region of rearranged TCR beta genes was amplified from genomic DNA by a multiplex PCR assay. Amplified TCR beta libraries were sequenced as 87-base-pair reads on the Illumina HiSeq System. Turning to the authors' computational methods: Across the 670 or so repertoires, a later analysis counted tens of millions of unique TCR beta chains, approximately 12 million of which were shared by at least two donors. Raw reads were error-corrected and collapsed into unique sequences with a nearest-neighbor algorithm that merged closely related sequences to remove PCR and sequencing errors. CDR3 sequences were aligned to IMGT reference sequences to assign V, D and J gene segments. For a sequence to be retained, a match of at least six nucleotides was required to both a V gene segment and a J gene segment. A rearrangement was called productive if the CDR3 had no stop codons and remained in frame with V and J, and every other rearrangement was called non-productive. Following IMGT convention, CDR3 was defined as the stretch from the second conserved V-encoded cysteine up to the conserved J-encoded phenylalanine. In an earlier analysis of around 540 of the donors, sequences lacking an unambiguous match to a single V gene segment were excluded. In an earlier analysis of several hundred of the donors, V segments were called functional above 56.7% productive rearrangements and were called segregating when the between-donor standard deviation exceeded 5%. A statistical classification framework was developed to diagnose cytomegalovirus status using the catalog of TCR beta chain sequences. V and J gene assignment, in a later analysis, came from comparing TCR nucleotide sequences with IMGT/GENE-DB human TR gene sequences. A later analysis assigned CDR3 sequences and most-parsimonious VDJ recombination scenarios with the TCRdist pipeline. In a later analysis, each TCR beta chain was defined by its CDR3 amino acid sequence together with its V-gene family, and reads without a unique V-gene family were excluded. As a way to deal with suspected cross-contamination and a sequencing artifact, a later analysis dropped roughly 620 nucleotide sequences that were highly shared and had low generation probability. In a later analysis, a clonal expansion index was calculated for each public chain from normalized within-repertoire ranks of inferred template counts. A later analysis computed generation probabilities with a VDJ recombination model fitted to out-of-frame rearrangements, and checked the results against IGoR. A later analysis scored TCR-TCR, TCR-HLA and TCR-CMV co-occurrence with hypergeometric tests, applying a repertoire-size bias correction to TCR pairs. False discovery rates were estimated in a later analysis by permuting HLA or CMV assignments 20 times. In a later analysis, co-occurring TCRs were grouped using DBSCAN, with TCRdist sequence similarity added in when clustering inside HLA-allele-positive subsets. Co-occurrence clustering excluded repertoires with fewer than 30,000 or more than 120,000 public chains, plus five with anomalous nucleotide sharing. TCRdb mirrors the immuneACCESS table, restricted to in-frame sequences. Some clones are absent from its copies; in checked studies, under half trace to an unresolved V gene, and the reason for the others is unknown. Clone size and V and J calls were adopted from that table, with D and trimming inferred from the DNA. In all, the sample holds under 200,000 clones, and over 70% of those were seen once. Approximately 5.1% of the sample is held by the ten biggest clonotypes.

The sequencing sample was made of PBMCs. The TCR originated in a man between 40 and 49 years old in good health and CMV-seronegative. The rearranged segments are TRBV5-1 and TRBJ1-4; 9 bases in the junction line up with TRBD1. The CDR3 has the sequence CASSRWTGDNEKLFF. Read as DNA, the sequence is TGCGCCAGCAGCAGATGGACAGGGGATAATGAAAAACTGTTTTTT.